The 29 T cell receptor beta chains in this list originate from one sample, sequenced in a study of blood T cell repertoires in COVID-19. Profiled with immunoSEQ multiplex PCR; TCRdb holds only in-frame clones, not every one. The sample carries 120,000 to 150,000 clones, around nine tenths recorded once. Sample: peripheral blood. These TCRs come from a man in his sixties with active or convalescent COVID-19.

The CDR3 DNA follows: TGTGCCATCAGTGAGTCAGGCGGGGCGTCAACCTATGGCTACACCTTC. Its protein product is CAISESGGASTYGYTF. The V and J genes are TRBV10-3 and TRBJ1-2; D is perhaps TRBD1 (5 bases). Per germline, CDR1 ENHRY and CDR2 SYGVKD. The CDR3 spans 16 residues. Trimming cost V 0 bases and J 4 bases, with 15 bases left between them.

The table lists this clone with a few counts. The chain links TRBV5-1 to TRBJ1-1; TRBD1 might be the D (6 bases). Germline-derived CDR1 and CDR2 are SGHRS and YFSETQ. V shed 4 bases and J shed 3 bases, with 16 bases lying between them. This CDR3 has 15 amino acids. CDR3 sequence (DNA): TGCGCCAGCAGCGTTGGGGGGGCGTTGGACACTGAAGCTTTCTTT. Translation: CASSVGGALDTEAFF.

The J gene is TRBJ2-1, the V gene TRBV6-4; no clear D. Trimming stripped 6 bases from V and 0 bases from J, with 12 bases between. The CDR3 is 15 residues long. Germline CDR1 is MRHNA and CDR2 is SNTAGT. The CDR3 here is CASSLEESSYNEQFF. The CDR3, as DNA: TGTGCCAGCAGCCTCGAGGAGAGCTCCTACAATGAGCAGTTCTTC.

This chain links TRBV11-2 with TRBJ2-4; 8 bases fit TRBD2. This CDR3 spans 15 amino acids. The ends lost 8 bases at V and 6 bases at J; junction bases unmatched: 12. Looked up from germline, CDR1 is SGHAT and CDR2 is FQNNGV. DNA for the CDR3: TGTGCCAGCGGAGTCGGGGGACTAGGGGGAAACATTCAGTACTTC. This gives the protein CASGVGGLGGNIQYF. Together with reference TRBV11-2 and TRBJ2-4, the CDR3 gives the full variable domain: EAGVAQSPRYKIIEKRQSVAFWCNPISGHATLYWYQQILGQGPKLLIQFQNNGVVDDSQLPKDRFSAERLKGVDSTLKIQPAKLEDSAVYLCASGVGGLGGNIQYFGAGTRLSVL.

This chain connects TRBV7-3 to TRBJ2-1, with 8 bases matching TRBD2. Per germline, CDR1 SGHTA and CDR2 FQGTGA. The trim removed 4 bases at V and 3 bases at J, leaving 8 bases unmatched. This CDR3 has 16 residues. The CDR3 is CASSSQAGVSYNEQFF. The CDR3 coding sequence is TGTGCCAGCAGCTCCCAAGCGGGAGTAAGCTACAATGAGCAGTTCTTC.

This rearrangement joins TRBV21-1 to TRBJ2-7; the DNA was not compared with TRBD2, the D call given in the table. TRBV21-1 is a documented pseudogene. CDR3 length equals 20 residues. CDR3 bases: TGTGCCAGCAGCAAACGGAAGGGGCTAGCGGGAACCCCCCATGGGAACGAGCAGTACTTC. This codes for CASSKRKGLAGTPHGNEQYF.

This rearrangement joins TRBV5-1 to TRBJ2-1, with 9 bases identical to TRBD1. Germline loops: CDR1 SGHRS, CDR2 YFSETQ. The CDR3 consists of 17 residues. After removal of 0 bases from V and 6 bases from J, the junction contained 10 bases not matched to a gene. CDR3 region: CASSLAPGTGTFNEQFF. Written as DNA, the CDR3 is TGCGCCAGCAGCTTGGCACCCGGGACAGGGACTTTCAATGAGCAGTTCTTC.

This clone was counted once. The chain has TRBV30 and TRBJ1-4, with D possibly matching TRBD1 (6 bases). V was pared by 2 bases and J by 4 bases, with 8 bases between. The CDR3 consists of 13 residues. Germline V lookup: CDR1 GTSNPN, CDR2 SVGIG (reference sequence). CDR3 protein: CAWSYRVNEKLFF. CDR3 in DNA: TGTGCCTGGAGTTACAGGGTTAATGAAAAACTGTTTTTT.

This clone was seen more than once but under ten times. The CDR3 region has the DNA TGTGCCACCAGTGATTTGTTAGATCCCGAGCAGTACTTC. The encoded protein is CATSDLLDPEQYF. The chain recombines TRBV24-1 with TRBJ2-7; no clear D. Trimming stripped 0 bases from V and 6 bases from J, with 8 bases between. CDR1 is KGHDR, CDR2 SFDVKD, per germline. There are 13 residues in the CDR3.

This CDR3 reads CSVETYGGQETQYF. CDR3 nucleotide sequence: TGCAGCGTTGAGACGTACGGGGGCCAAGAGACCCAGTACTTC. This chain links TRBV29-1 with TRBJ2-5, with D maybe TRBD2 (6 bases). V was trimmed by 3 bases and J by 1 base, leaving 12 bases between them. This CDR3 comprises 14 residues. CDR1 SQVTM and CDR2 ANQGSEA come from the germline V gene.

The rearrangement joins TRBV10-3 to TRBJ2-1; 14 nucleotides align to TRBD2. The CDR3 runs to 18 residues. From germline, CDR1 is ENHRY and CDR2 SYGVKD. V gave up 7 bases and J gave up 4 bases; unmatched junction bases: 12. The CDR3 DNA follows: TGTGCCATCAACCCGGGACTAGCGGGAGAGGGGGCATACAATGAGCAGTTCTTC. As protein: CAINPGLAGEGAYNEQFF.

The V gene is TRBV7-2, the J gene TRBJ2-1, with 12 bases aligning to TRBD2. V was pared by 5 bases and J by 8 bases, with 7 bases of the junction left unmatched. Germline CDR1 is SGHTA and CDR2 is FQGNSA. There are 15 residues in the CDR3. CDR3 in DNA: TGTGCCAGCAGCGCCTCTAGCGGGAGGGTATATGAGCAGTTCTTC. Translation gives CASSASSGRVYEQFF.

J is TRBJ2-3 and V is TRBV11-1; D is unresolved. Germline CDR1 reads SGHAT; CDR2 reads FQDESV (reference sequence). V lost 4 bases, J lost 4 bases, and 18 bases lay in between. This CDR3 spans 16 amino acids. This chain's CDR3 is CASSSKELKSADTQYF. CDR3 nucleotide sequence: TGTGCCAGCAGCTCTAAGGAGTTGAAGTCGGCAGATACGCAGTATTTT.

This clone was detected once. The rearrangement links TRBV2 to TRBJ1-1, with D uncertain. Trimming left V 7 bases short and J 0 bases short, with 9 bases between. CDR1 and CDR2 (germline): SNHLY, FYNNEI. The CDR3 totals 13 residues. The CDR3 DNA follows: TGTGCCAGCATCCTCCTTATGAACACTGAAGCTTTCTTT. It translates to CASILLMNTEAFF.

The rearrangement uses TRBV6-5 and TRBJ1-2, with TRBD1 matching over 7 bases. Per germline, CDR1 MNHEY and CDR2 SVGAGI. V dropped 6 bases and J dropped 3; count of bases not matched to a gene: 4. This CDR3 spans 13 amino acids. The CDR3 protein is CASRRQGYYGYTF. CDR3 coding DNA: TGTGCCAGCAGAAGACAGGGATACTATGGCTACACCTTC.

The genes are TRBV6-5 and TRBJ1-5; the D is unclear. The length of the CDR3 is 14 residues. V shed 6 bases and J shed 2 bases, with 11 bases lying between them. CDR1 MNHEY and CDR2 SVGAGI come from the germline V gene. The CDR3 loop is CASRNLEGNQPQHF. For the CDR3, the DNA is TGTGCCAGCAGAAATCTAGAGGGCAATCAGCCCCAGCATTTT.

The chain recombines TRBV28 with TRBJ1-5; unclear D gene. Germline V gene sequence: CDR1 MDHEN, CDR2 SYDVKM. CDR3 size: 14 residues. Deletions cut 2 bases from V and 5 bases from J, with 10 bases between. The CDR3 spells CASSLMTRDQPQHF. Here the CDR3 DNA reads TGTGCCAGCAGTTTAATGACCCGGGATCAGCCCCAGCATTTT.

The chain carries TRBV7-6 and TRBJ1-1, with TRBD1 matching 9 bases. The V gene end was trimmed by 5 bases and the J gene end by 6 bases; junction bases not matched to a gene: 10. Germline values: CDR1 SGHVS, CDR2 FNYEAQ. The CDR3 runs 15 residues. The CDR3 reads CASSATTGGIAEAFF. The CDR3 DNA reads TGTGCCAGCAGCGCTACGACAGGGGGTATCGCTGAAGCTTTCTTT.

The chain recombines TRBV19 with TRBJ1-1; D unclear. The CDR3 sequence is 14 residues long. Trimming left V 5 bases short and J 0 bases short, with 10 bases between. Per the germline V gene, CDR1 is LNHDA and CDR2 is SQIVND (reference sequence). CDR3 sequence: CASSLGSVNTEAFF. For the CDR3, the DNA is TGTGCCAGTAGTCTAGGGTCGGTGAACACTGAAGCTTTCTTT.

This clone turned up a few times. This chain uses TRBV9 with TRBJ1-2, with a weak D call TRBD1 (5 bases). Trimming removed 3 bases from V and 0 bases from J, with 9 bases in between. Germline V lookup: CDR1 SGDLS, CDR2 YYNGEE. The CDR3 runs 14 residues. The CDR3 DNA is TGTGCCAGCAGCGCGACAGATTCTAACTATGGCTACACCTTC. Its protein is CASSATDSNYGYTF.

The chain joins TRBV5-1 to TRBJ1-6, with 7 bases matching TRBD1. Germline V gene data show CDR1 as SGHRS and CDR2 as YFSETQ. Trimming removed 5 bases from V and 10 bases from J; junction bases left unmatched: 9. CDR3 size: 14 residues. The CDR3 nucleotides are TGCGCCAGCAGAAGGGGGCAAGAGGAATCACCCCTCCACTTT. Translation gives CASRRGQEESPLHF.

The V call is TRBV9, the J call TRBJ2-3, with D perhaps matching TRBD2 (5 bases). V gave up 3 bases and J gave up 2 bases, with 7 bases separating them. This CDR3 is 13 amino acids long. From germline, CDR1 is SGDLS and CDR2 YYNGEE. In nucleotides, the CDR3 is TGTGCCAGCAGCGGAGGGTTCACAGATACGCAGTATTTT. Its translation: CASSGGFTDTQYF.

This chain connects TRBV28 to TRBJ2-2, with D unclear. The CDR3 extends over 15 amino acids. Trimming removed 5 bases at V and 6 bases at J, with 16 bases between. Germline assignment: CDR1 MDHEN and CDR2 SYDVKM. CDR3 residues: CASSTISLAAGELFF. CDR3 in DNA: TGTGCCAGCAGTACCATCTCATTGGCTGCCGGGGAGCTGTTTTTT.

This rearrangement joins TRBV19 to TRBJ1-5, with 7 bases identical to TRBD1. This CDR3 comprises 16 residues. J lost 7 bases, V lost 7 bases, and 16 bases had no gene match. CDR1 LNHDA and CDR2 SQIVND come from the germline V gene (reference sequence). In DNA form, the CDR3 reads TGTGCCAGTACCCGACAGGGACTTAACTTGGGGCAGCCCCAGCATTTT. Residues: CASTRQGLNLGQPQHF.

The chain has TRBV18 and TRBJ1-4, with 9 bases that match TRBD1. CDR3 size: 16 residues. The V gene end was trimmed by 3 bases and the J gene end by 8 bases; junction bases not matched to a gene: 10. Per germline, CDR1 KGHSH and CDR2 LQKENI. The CDR3 nucleotides are TGTGCCAGCTCACCGTCCATACAGGGGGCCAGAGAAAAACTGTTTTTT. Translated: CASSPSIQGAREKLFF.

The rearrangement joins TRBV2 to TRBJ1-5; a possible D gene is TRBD1 (6 bases). V was pared by 2 bases and J by 4 bases, with 15 bases between. The CDR3 runs to 16 residues. Per germline, CDR1 SNHLY and CDR2 FYNNEI. The CDR3 bases are TGTGCCAGCAGTGAAAGGGGGTGGGGTGGTAATCAGCCCCAGCATTTT. Its protein product is CASSERGWGGNQPQHF.

The genes are TRBV19 and TRBJ1-2; 8 bases are a match to TRBD1. This CDR3 has 14 residues. V shed 3 bases, J shed 1 base, and the junction held 1 base outside the gene matches. The germline gives CDR1 LNHDA, CDR2 SQIVND (reference sequence). CDR3 sequence: CASSIDRGNYGYTF. DNA for the CDR3: TGTGCCAGTAGTATCGACAGGGGTAACTATGGCTACACCTTC.

The CDR3 is CASNSGGAVDTQYF. The CDR3 DNA sequence: TGTGCCAGCAACTCAGGGGGCGCGGTAGATACGCAGTATTTT. The V gene is TRBV9, the J gene TRBJ2-3, with 8 nucleotides matching TRBD1. This CDR3 is 14 amino acids long. V lost 6 bases, J lost 5 bases, and 8 bases stayed unmatched. Germline CDR1 reads SGDLS; CDR2 reads YYNGEE. Together with reference TRBV9 and TRBJ2-3, the CDR3 gives the full variable domain: DSGVTQTPKHLITATGQRVTLRCSPRSGDLSVYWYQQSLDQGLQFLIQYYNGEERAKGNILERFSAQQFPDLHSELNLSSLELGDSALYFCASNSGGAVDTQYFGPGTRLTVL.

This clone was seen just once. The J gene is TRBJ2-5, the V gene TRBV2; unclear D gene. The germline V and J ends were trimmed by 5 bases and 7 bases, with 20 bases remaining between them. The CDR3 contains 15 residues. The V gene's germline CDR1 is SNHLY and CDR2 FYNNEI. The CDR3 nucleotides are TGTGCCAGCAGTTCCTCAGAGGCCACTCCGGGGACCCAGTACTTC. This translates into CASSSSEATPGTQYF.